Presented here are 10 T cell receptor beta chains from one specimen sequenced in a study of blood T cell repertoires in COVID-19. TCRdb's copy holds only in-frame clones and misses some; the assay was immunoSEQ multiplex PCR. The sample holds a few hundred thousand clones, 90% seen once. Sequenced: PBMCs or T cells enriched from blood (not recorded which). Receptor source: a woman between 18 and 30 years old with acute COVID-19.

This clone was detected only once. V is TRBV30 and J is TRBJ2-2; D may be TRBD1 (7 bases). From germline, CDR1 is GTSNPN and CDR2 SVGIG (reference sequence). This CDR3 spans 15 amino acids. The CDR3 DNA follows: TGTGTCCCCGGACAGAAGGGAGGACAGGCCGGGGAGCTGTTTTTT. Amino acid sequence: CVPGQKGGQAGELFF.

The CDR3 DNA reads TGTGCCAGCAGCCCCACGGGGGGGGCGCAGGACACTGAAGCTTTCTTT. Translated: CASSPTGGAQDTEAFF. This chain links TRBV5-8 with TRBJ1-1, with D possibly matching TRBD1 (6 bases). Germline V CDR1 and CDR2: SGHTS, YDEGEE. The V and J ends lost 4 bases and 3 bases respectively, with 19 bases between them. The CDR3 runs to 16 residues.

This chain connects TRBV6-5 to TRBJ2-7; 10 bases line up with TRBD1. The V gene's germline CDR1 is MNHEY and CDR2 SVGAGI. The junction had 4 bases not matched to a gene; V was cut back by 0 bases and J by 5 bases. The CDR3 contains 15 residues. CDR3 nucleotide sequence: TGTGCCAGCAGTTACTCGGTGACAGGGGGCCACGAGCAGTACTTC. Protein sequence: CASSYSVTGGHEQYF.

This clone occurred once. The rearrangement links TRBV6-5 to TRBJ1-2, with D maybe TRBD1 (6 bases). The CDR3 has 14 residues. The V gene's germline CDR1 is MNHEY and CDR2 SVGAGI. V lost 2 bases and J 8 bases, leaving 15 bases between the germline ends. CDR3 DNA: TGTGCCAGCAGTTACGACGGGGGGCTATGGGGCTACACCTTC. Protein sequence: CASSYDGGLWGYTF.

The CDR3 region is CASSQGQGSPGELFF. The DNA for the CDR3 is TGCGCCAGCAGCCAGGGACAGGGTAGTCCCGGGGAGCTGTTTTTT. This rearrangement joins TRBV5-1 to TRBJ2-2; 9 bases fit TRBD1. The CDR3 contains 15 residues. The V gene's germline CDR1 is SGHRS and CDR2 YFSETQ. V shed 4 bases, J shed 6 bases, and the junction held 7 bases outside the gene matches.

The chain is built from TRBV18 and TRBJ1-1; D is unresolved. This CDR3 region has 11 residues. Germline loops: CDR1 KGHSH, CDR2 LQKENI. Trimming removed 7 bases at V and 5 bases at J, with 8 bases between. The DNA for the CDR3 is TGTGCCAGCTGCCGGGAGACTGAAGCTTTCTTT. This codes for CASCRETEAFF.

V is TRBV10-3 and J is TRBJ1-1; possibly TRBD1 for D (6 bases). The CDR3 extends over 15 amino acids. V lost 8 bases and J 2 bases, leaving 18 bases between the germline ends. Germline V lookup: CDR1 ENHRY, CDR2 SYGVKD. CDR3 DNA sequence: TGTGCCATCCAGATGAACAGGGATTCTAACACTGAAGCTTTCTTT. This codes for CAIQMNRDSNTEAFF.

This clone was seen only once. This rearrangement joins TRBV28 to TRBJ2-1; D is unresolved. V was clipped by 6 bases and J by 5 bases, with 2 bases between them. The CDR3 is 10 amino acids. The germline CDR1 and CDR2 sequences are MDHEN and SYDVKM. CDR3: CASSDNEQFF. The DNA of the CDR3 is TGTGCCAGCAGCGACAATGAGCAGTTCTTC.

This clone has just a few counts. The chain is built from TRBV27 and TRBJ2-1; possibly TRBD1 for D (5 bases). The V end lost 5 bases, the J end lost 0 bases, and 11 bases lay between the germline ends. The CDR3 covers 15 residues. Germline loops: CDR1 MNHEY, CDR2 SMNVEV (reference sequence). The CDR3 here is CASSPYRSSYNEQFF. The CDR3, as DNA: TGTGCCAGCAGTCCCTACAGGAGCTCCTACAATGAGCAGTTCTTC.

The chain carries TRBV24-1 and TRBJ2-1, with 9 bases that match TRBD1. Germline V gives CDR1 KGHDR, CDR2 SFDVKD. The CDR3 is made up of 15 amino acids. V lost 0 bases, J lost 5 bases, and 1 base stayed unmatched. The CDR3 sequence: CATSDLGTGHNEQFF. As DNA, the CDR3 is TGTGCCACCAGTGATTTGGGGACAGGGCACAATGAGCAGTTCTTC.